This TCR beta chain came from a study of shared clonotypes between healthy human individuals. Clones were sequenced by immunoSEQ multiplex PCR, and TCRdb holds only the in-frame ones, with some missing. The sample has roughly 1 million clones, approximately 70% seen once. Specimen: memory CD4+ T cells sorted from blood. Subset given: CD45RA-negative fraction. The TCR originated in a man in his late teens or twenties in good health.

The chain's CDR3 is CASSTSSGTGNEQFF. The DNA of the CDR3 is TGTGCCAGCAGTACCTCTAGCGGGACTGGCAATGAGCAGTTCTTC. The rearrangement links TRBV2 to TRBJ2-1, with 9 bases identical to TRBD2. From germline, CDR1 is SNHLY and CDR2 FYNNEI. The CDR3 has 15 residues. After removal of 5 bases from V and 6 bases from J, the junction contained 8 bases not matched to a gene.